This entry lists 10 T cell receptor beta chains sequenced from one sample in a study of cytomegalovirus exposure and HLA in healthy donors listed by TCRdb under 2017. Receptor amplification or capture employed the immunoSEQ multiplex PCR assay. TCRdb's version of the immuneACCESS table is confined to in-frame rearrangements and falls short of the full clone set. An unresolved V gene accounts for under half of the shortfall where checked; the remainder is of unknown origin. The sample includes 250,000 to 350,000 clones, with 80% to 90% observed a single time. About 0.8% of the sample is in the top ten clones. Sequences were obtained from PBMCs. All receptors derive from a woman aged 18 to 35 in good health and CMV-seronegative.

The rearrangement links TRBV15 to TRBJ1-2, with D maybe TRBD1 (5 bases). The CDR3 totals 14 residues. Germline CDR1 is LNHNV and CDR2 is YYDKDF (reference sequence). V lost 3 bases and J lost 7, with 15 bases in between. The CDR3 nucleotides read TGTGCCACCAGCAGGGGGCCTTTATCTCCTGGCTACACCTTC. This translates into CATSRGPLSPGYTF.

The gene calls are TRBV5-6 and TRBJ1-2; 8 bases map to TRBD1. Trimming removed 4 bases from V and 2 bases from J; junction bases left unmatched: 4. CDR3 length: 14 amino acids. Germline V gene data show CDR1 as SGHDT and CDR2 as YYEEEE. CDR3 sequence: CASSGDRGNYGYTF. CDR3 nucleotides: TGTGCCAGCAGCGGCGACAGGGGCAACTATGGCTACACCTTC.

CDR3 in amino acids: CASSFGGRAWETQYF. For the CDR3, the DNA is TGTGCCAGCAGTTTCGGTGGGAGGGCCTGGGAGACCCAGTACTTC. This chain links TRBV27 with TRBJ2-5; 7 bases align to TRBD2. The CDR3 sequence is 15 residues long. CDR1 and CDR2 from the germline V gene are MNHEY and SMNVEV (reference sequence). The J segment lost 5 bases and the V segment lost 3 bases, leaving 9 bases of the junction unmatched.

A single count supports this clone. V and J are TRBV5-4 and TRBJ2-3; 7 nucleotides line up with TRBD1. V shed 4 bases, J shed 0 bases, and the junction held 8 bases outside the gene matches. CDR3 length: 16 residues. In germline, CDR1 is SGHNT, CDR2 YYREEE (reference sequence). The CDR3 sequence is CASSTGDGWSTDTQYF. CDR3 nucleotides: TGTGCCAGCAGCACAGGGGACGGATGGAGCACAGATACGCAGTATTTT.

The CDR3: CASSLGGSAYEQYF. The CDR3 nucleotides read TGCGCCAGCAGCTTGGGCGGGAGCGCCTACGAGCAGTACTTC. The chain joins TRBV5-1 to TRBJ2-7; 7 positions match TRBD2. This CDR3 is built from 14 residues. In germline, CDR1 is SGHRS, CDR2 YFSETQ. V shed 0 bases, J shed 2 bases, and the junction held 2 bases outside the gene matches.

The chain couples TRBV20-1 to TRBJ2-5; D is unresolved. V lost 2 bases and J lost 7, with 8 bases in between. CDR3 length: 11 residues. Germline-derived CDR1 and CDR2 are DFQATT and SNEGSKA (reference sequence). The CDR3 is CSARREATQYF. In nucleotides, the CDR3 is TGCAGTGCTAGACGAGAAGCGACCCAGTACTTC.

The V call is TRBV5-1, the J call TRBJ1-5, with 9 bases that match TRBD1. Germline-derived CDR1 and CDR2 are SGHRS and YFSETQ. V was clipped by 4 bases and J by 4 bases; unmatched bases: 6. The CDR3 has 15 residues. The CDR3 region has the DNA TGCGCCAGCAGCGCATCCGGGACAGGGAATCAGCCCCAGCATTTT. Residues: CASSASGTGNQPQHF.

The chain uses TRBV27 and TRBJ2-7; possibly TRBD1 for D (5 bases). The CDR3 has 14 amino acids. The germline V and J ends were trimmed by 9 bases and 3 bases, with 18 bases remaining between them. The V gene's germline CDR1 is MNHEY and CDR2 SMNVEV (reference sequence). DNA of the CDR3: TGTGCCAGTAGTCTCGGCAGGGAACTCTACGAGCAGTACTTC. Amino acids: CASSLGRELYEQYF.

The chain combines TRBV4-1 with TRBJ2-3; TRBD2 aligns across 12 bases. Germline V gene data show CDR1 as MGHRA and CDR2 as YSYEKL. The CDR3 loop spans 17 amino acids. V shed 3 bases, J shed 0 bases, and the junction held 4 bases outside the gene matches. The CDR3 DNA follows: TGCGCCAGCAGCCAGGACGGGACTAGCGGGAGCACAGATACGCAGTATTTT. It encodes CASSQDGTSGSTDTQYF.

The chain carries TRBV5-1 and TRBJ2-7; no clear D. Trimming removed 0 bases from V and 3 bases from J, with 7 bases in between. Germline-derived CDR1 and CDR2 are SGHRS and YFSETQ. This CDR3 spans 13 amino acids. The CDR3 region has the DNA TGCGCCAGCAGCTTGGTCCCGGGCTACGAGCAGTACTTC. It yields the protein CASSLVPGYEQYF. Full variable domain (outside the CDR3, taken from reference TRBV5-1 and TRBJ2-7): KAGVTQTPRYLIKTRGQQVTLSCSPISGHRSVSWYQQTPGQGLQFLFEYFSETQRNKGNFPGRFSGRQFSNSRSEMNVSTLELGDSALYLCASSLVPGYEQYFGPGTRLTVT.